A selection of T cell receptor beta chains follows, all from one sample in a study of monozygotic twins with inflammatory bowel disease. Each CDR3 protein gets one entry in TCRdb, which reprocessed the 5' RACE reads and gives no DNA. This sample's table reports over 110,000 distinct CDR3 sequences. The specimen sequenced was blood. Receptor source: a human donor with ulcerative colitis or Crohn's disease, or a healthy co-twin of an affected twin (not recorded which). Each CDR3 is given with its conserved first and last residue.

TRBJ1-5 TRBV6-1 CASSPRDSNQPQHF
TRBJ2-3 TRBV6-4 CASKTSGETDTQYF
TRBJ2-5 TRBV7-7 CASSLRRSTGRGETQYF
TRBJ1-6 TRBV6-2/TRBV6-3 CASSYSVKSDNSPLHF
TRBJ1-1 TRBV12-3/TRBV12-4 CASSSRDGTEAFF
TRBJ2-1 TRBV10-2 CASNLDSYNEQFF
TRBJ1-1 TRBV5-1 CASSPGTVNTEAFF
TRBJ1-4 TRBV7-9 CASSQQGAGEKLFF
TRBJ2-3 TRBV4-3 CASSQLTGDTDTQYF
TRBJ2-5 TRBV6-1 CASSDPPGLAVETQYF
TRBJ2-2 TRBV11-3 CASAKGPGELFF
TRBJ2-1 TRBV5-1 CASSLAFTGTRYNEQFF
TRBJ1-1 TRBV2 CASRPRQPEAFF
TRBJ2-3 TRBV7-2 CASSFDYITDTQYF
TRBJ2-7 TRBV7-9 CASSLVLAEPYEQYF
TRBJ1-5 TRBV20-1 CSALGGYSTDQPQHF
TRBJ2-3 TRBV6-1 CASSPEGVFTQYF
TRBJ1-4 TRBV29-1 CSVWTEPNEKLFF
TRBJ2-2 TRBV7-9 CASSLPRGANTGELFF
TRBJ2-1 TRBV29-1 CSVEFVGGASSYNEQFF
TRBJ1-2 TRBV11-2 CASTMDRDYGYTF
TRBJ1-1 TRBV7-9 CASSSPRGQTQNTEAFF